One and the same sample provided the 14 T cell receptor beta chains below, sequenced in a study of OX40 agonist ivuxolimab in advanced cancers. The method behind the library was the immunoSEQ multiplex PCR assay. What TCRdb holds here is the immuneACCESS table cut down to in-frame rearrangements. Part of the clones is not present; checked against another copy, under half of the missing clones reflect an unresolved V gene, and the others are unexplained. This sample lists some 98,000 clones; roughly 80% were detected once. Together, the top ten hold about 1.6% of the sample. Specimen: CD4+ or CD8+ T cells sorted from blood, collected in a trial of the OX40 agonist ivuxolimab. The receptors come from an adult with an advanced solid tumor such as melanoma, head and neck, liver or kidney cancer.

Worth noting for this clone: A junction end diverges from the germline sequence, so it may reflect a read error. This chain links TRBV27 with TRBJ2-7; D is possibly TRBD2 (6 bases). The CDR3 spans 10 residues. CDR1 is MNHEY, CDR2 SMNVEV, per germline (reference sequence). DNA for the CDR3: TGTGCCAACTATACTAGGATCGGGGGCTTC. It yields the protein CANYTRIGGF.

The V and J genes are TRBV6-6 and TRBJ1-5; 8 nucleotides match TRBD1. V gave up 6 bases and J gave up 2 bases; unmatched junction bases: 9. Per the germline V gene, CDR1 is MNHNY and CDR2 is SVGAGI (reference sequence). The CDR3 loop spans 16 amino acids. CDR3 sequence (DNA): TGTGCCAGCAGATTTTTCGGGGGACAGGGCAATCAGCCCCAGCATTTT. Translated: CASRFFGGQGNQPQHF.

V and J are TRBV15 and TRBJ1-5, with TRBD1 matching over 9 bases. Trimming cost V 5 bases and J 4 bases; bases outside gene matches: 9. Germline V gene lookup returns CDR1 LNHNV and CDR2 YYDKDF (reference sequence). The CDR3 runs 16 residues. CDR3 DNA sequence: TGTGCCACCAGCGCATACCGGGACAGGGTGAATCAGCCCCAGCATTTT. This sequence encodes CATSAYRDRVNQPQHF.

The chain couples TRBV14 to TRBJ1-4, with D maybe TRBD1 (6 bases). The germline V gene encodes CDR1 SGHDN and CDR2 FVKESK. V lost 4 bases to trimming and J lost 8 bases, with 11 bases between them. This CDR3 comprises 13 residues. CDR3 sequence: CASSLNRGEKLFF. The CDR3 DNA reads TGTGCCAGCAGCCTCAATAGGGGGGAAAAACTGTTTTTT.

This clone has only one observation. The CDR3 sequence: CANPLGPPSGANVLTF. The CDR3 DNA reads TGTGCTAACCCGCTTGGCCCTCCCTCTGGGGCCAACGTCCTGACTTTC. This sequence joins TRBV7-5 and TRBJ2-6; the D call of TRBD1 is as the table states it, not checked on the DNA. TRBV7-5 is classified as a pseudogene. This CDR3 has 16 amino acids.

CDR3 coding DNA: TGCGCCAGCAGCTTGGCAAGGACAGGGTCAAACAATGAGCAGTTCTTC. Its protein is CASSLARTGSNNEQFF. The chain links TRBV5-1 to TRBJ2-1, with TRBD1 matching 8 bases. V was pared by 0 bases and J by 5 bases, with 7 bases of the junction left unmatched. Germline V lookup: CDR1 SGHRS, CDR2 YFSETQ. CDR3 size: 16 residues.

The rearrangement links TRBV20-1 to TRBJ1-1; D possibly corresponds to TRBD1 (6 bases). Germline CDR1 DFQATT, CDR2 SNEGSKA (reference sequence). V was shortened by 0 bases and J by 11 bases, with 10 bases between the two germline ends. The length of the CDR3 is 11 residues. In DNA, the CDR3 is TGCAGTGCTAGAGATCCCCAGGGGGCTTTCTTT. Protein sequence: CSARDPQGAFF.

The chain carries TRBV25-1 and TRBJ2-5; D is possibly TRBD1 (7 bases). The V end was cut by 3 bases, the J end by 4 bases, with 18 bases between. CDR1 MGHDK and CDR2 SYGVNS come from the germline V gene. This CDR3 comprises 16 residues. The CDR3 nucleotides read TGTGCCAGCAGTGACGCAGGGGGGATTGGAGCAGAGACCCAGTACTTC. Translated, it gives CASSDAGGIGAETQYF. The variable domain in full, with the rest retrieved from reference TRBV25-1 and TRBJ2-5, is EADIYQTPRYLVIGTGKKITLECSQTMGHDKMYWYQQDPGMELHLIHYSYGVNSTEKGDLSSESTVSRIRTEHFPLTLESARPSHTSQYLCASSDAGGIGAETQYFGPGTRLLVL.

This clone was recorded once. The chain uses TRBV5-8 and TRBJ2-3; 12 bases line up with TRBD2. The V segment lost 4 bases and the J segment 4 bases; nucleotides outside the gene matches: 10. The CDR3 is 17 amino acids. The germline gives CDR1 SGHTS, CDR2 YDEGEE. The CDR3: CASSLLLTSGGADTQYF. The CDR3 coding sequence is TGTGCCAGCAGCCTCCTCCTGACTAGCGGGGGAGCAGATACGCAGTATTTT.

This clone was observed once. V is TRBV4-1 and J is TRBJ2-1; 9 bases fit TRBD2. This CDR3 contains 17 residues. Germline values: CDR1 MGHRA, CDR2 YSYEKL. Trimming took 1 base from V and 7 from J; bases not matched to a gene: 11. CDR3 sequence (DNA): TGCGCCAGCAGCCAAGGTGGTGGGAGCGGGGGGAAGAATGAGCAGTTCTTC. Translation: CASSQGGGSGGKNEQFF.

This chain uses TRBV5-1 with TRBJ1-4; 8 nucleotides agree with TRBD1. J lost 8 bases, V lost 5 bases, and 5 bases had no gene match. The CDR3 contains 13 residues. Germline CDR1 and CDR2: SGHRS and YFSETQ. CDR3 nucleotide sequence: TGCGCCAGCAGGGACAGGGCTGGGGAAAAACTGTTTTTT. Its translation: CASRDRAGEKLFF.

The chain combines TRBV7-2 with TRBJ1-1, with TRBD1 matching over 8 bases. The germline gives CDR1 SGHTA, CDR2 FQGNSA. This CDR3 contains 14 residues. V shed 7 bases, J shed 5 bases, and the junction held 9 bases outside the gene matches. In DNA, the CDR3 is TGTGCCAGCAAAATCCAGGGGGCAGGGACTGAAGCTTTCTTT. It encodes CASKIQGAGTEAFF.

The rearrangement uses TRBV28 and TRBJ1-3, with 9 bases identical to TRBD1. CDR3 length: 15 amino acids. The V gene's germline CDR1 is MDHEN and CDR2 SYDVKM. Trimming removed 6 bases from V and 0 bases from J; junction bases left unmatched: 3. CDR3 amino acids: CASRGQGSSGNTIYF. The CDR3 bases are TGTGCCAGCAGAGGACAGGGGAGCTCTGGAAACACCATATATTTT.

This clone was observed a handful of times. V is TRBV6-1 and J is TRBJ1-5; D is unresolved. Germline-derived CDR1 and CDR2 are MNHNS and SASEGT. The V end was cut by 5 bases, the J end by 4 bases, with 9 bases between. The length of the CDR3 is 13 residues. CDR3 sequence reads: CASSNWSNQPQHF. The CDR3 nucleotides are TGTGCCAGCAGTAACTGGTCAAATCAGCCCCAGCATTTT.